The rows below give T cell receptor beta chains drawn from one sample of a study of memory CD4+ T cells and cytomegalovirus serostatus. The repertoire was sequenced with immunoSEQ multiplex PCR; TCRdb's copy has only in-frame clones and lacks some. The sample lists tens of thousands of clones; roughly 85% were seen once. The specimen sequenced was memory CD4+ T cells from blood. Receptor source: an adult in good health and CMV-seronegative. Some clones in this sample may be carry-over from other donors' samples. The CDR3 runs from the conserved cysteine through the conserved F or W. The D gene is left open where the match is weak. Some rows have no size entry. The others give once, few or many, or a class for an expanded clone.

clone size	D gene	J gene	V gene	CDR3 protein	CDR3 DNA
NA	NA	TRBJ2-3	TRBV27	CASRRRTTSDTDTQYF	TGTGCCAGCCGCCGCCGGACAACCAGTGACACAGATACGCAGTATTTT
NA	TRBD1	TRBJ2-7	TRBV7-2	CASSLIGTGGYEQYF	TGTGCCAGCAGCTTAATCGGGACAGGGGGTTACGAGCAGTACTTC
NA	NA	TRBJ1-2	TRBV18	CASSHYINREGYTF	TGTGCCAGCTCTCATTATATCAACAGGGAAGGCTACACCTTC
once	TRBD2	TRBJ2-1	TRBV7-2	CASSFLAEGWAEQFF	TGTGCCAGCAGCTTCCTAGCGGAGGGGTGGGCTGAGCAGTTCTTC
NA	NA	TRBJ1-2	TRBV6-5	CASRRTAAANYGYTF	TGTGCCAGCAGGCGGACGGCCGCAGCTAACTATGGCTACACCTTC
NA	TRBD2	TRBJ2-7	TRBV19	CASSPFGTSLYEQYF	TGTGCCAGTAGTCCTTTCGGGACTAGCTTGTACGAGCAGTACTTC
NA	TRBD2	TRBJ2-5	TRBV7-2	CASSFRTGGGETQYF	TGTGCCAGCAGCTTTCGAACGGGCGGGGGGGAGACCCAGTACTTC
NA	NA	TRBJ2-2	TRBV19	CASSYWGKLTGELFF	TGTGCCAGTAGCTATTGGGGGAAGCTTACCGGGGAGCTGTTTTTT
NA	TRBD1	TRBJ1-1	TRBV6-1	CASSSDRGTEAFF	TGTGCCAGCAGTTCGGACAGGGGCACTGAAGCTTTCTTT
NA	NA	TRBJ2-2	TRBV18	CASSIGMSDGELFF	TGTGCCAGCTCAATCGGAATGTCTGACGGGGAGCTGTTTTTT
NA	TRBD1	TRBJ1-2	TRBV6-6	CASSTQGANDGYTF	TGTGCCAGCAGTACACAGGGGGCCAACGATGGCTACACCTTC
NA	NA	TRBJ2-2	TRBV6-1	CASVPPRSGTGELFF	TGTGCCAGCGTCCCCCCCAGGTCCGGCACCGGGGAGCTGTTTTTT
NA	NA	TRBJ2-3	TRBV2	CATPEGTDTQYF	TGTGCAACCCCGGAAGGAACAGATACGCAGTATTTT
NA	NA	TRBJ2-3	TRBV27	CASRKGASGFNTDTQYF	TGTGCCAGCAGAAAGGGGGCTAGCGGCTTCAACACAGATACGCAGTATTTT
NA	NA	TRBJ2-5	TRBV6-5	CASSGQNQETQYF	TGTGCCAGCAGCGGCCAGAACCAAGAGACCCAGTACTTC
NA	NA	TRBJ1-4	TRBV7-9	CASSLAGGEKLFF	TGTGCCAGCAGCTTAGCGGGCGGTGAAAAACTGTTTTTT
NA	NA	TRBJ1-2	TRBV30	CAWQHDRSPLFSYTF	TGTGCCTGGCAACATGACAGGTCCCCTCTATTTAGCTACACCTTC